Listed here are 5 T cell receptor beta chains from one sample, sequenced in a study of early T cells in non-severe SARS-CoV-2 infection. TCRdb reprocessed the 5' RACE reads via MiXCR and lists one record per CDR3 protein. The data hold tens of thousands of distinct CDR3 sequences, with 5.4% observed a single time. The sample was whole blood, taken at baseline. These receptors were taken from an adult who was a healthcare worker with PCR-confirmed SARS-CoV-2 infection or an uninfected control (not recorded which).

This clonotype was found many times. J is TRBJ1-1 and V is TRBV18, with a weak D call TRBD1 (5 bases). Trimming removed 0 bases from V and 0 bases from J, with 11 bases in between. Germline assignment: CDR1 KGHSH and CDR2 LQKENI. The CDR3 length is 16 residues. The DNA for the CDR3 is TGTGCCAGCTCACCACCCGCGACAGTCATGAACACTGAAGCTTTCTTT. Translating gives CASSPPATVMNTEAFF.

This clonotype was seen many times. This chain joins TRBV10-2 and TRBJ2-7; TRBD1 matches 12 bases. The CDR3 is 16 residues long. The germline CDR1 and CDR2 sequences are WSHSY and SAAADI. The V gene end was trimmed by 6 bases and the J gene end by 6 bases; junction bases not matched to a gene: 12. The DNA of the CDR3 is TGCGCCAGCAGGAGAGGCTCGGGACAGGGGGCGGCCGAGCAGTACTTC. Its protein product is CASRRGSGQGAAEQYF.

This clonotype has ten or more counts. The V call is TRBV12-3 or TRBV12-4, the J call TRBJ2-5; weak D call: TRBD2 (6 bases). The V end was cut by 3 bases, the J end by 5 bases, with 10 bases between. The CDR3 totals 13 residues. The CDR3 DNA reads TGTGCCAGCAGTTTGACTAGGTGGGAGACCCAGTACTTC. Its translation is CASSLTRWETQYF.

This clonotype was observed a handful of times. The rearrangement uses TRBV10-2 and TRBJ1-2; D gene unclear. V lost 4 bases and J lost 5, with 14 bases in between. The CDR3 is 14 amino acids. In germline, CDR1 is WSHSY, CDR2 SAAADI. The CDR3 reads CASSGAGAGYGYTF. The DNA of the CDR3 is TGCGCCAGCAGTGGCGCGGGCGCTGGATATGGCTACACCTTC.

This chain uses TRBV7-2 with TRBJ2-7; TRBD1 is a possible D gene (6 bases). This CDR3 comprises 14 residues. The germline CDR1 and CDR2 sequences are SGHTA and FQGNSA. V lost 2 bases, J lost 2 bases, and 10 bases lay in between. CDR3 bases: TGTGCCAGCAGCTTATCGGACAGACCCTACGAGCAGTACTTC. Its protein is CASSLSDRPYEQYF.